Only a few counts were recorded for the clone carrying this T cell receptor beta chain. The antigen remains unidentified. The data originate from a study of T-cell memory formation after mild COVID-19. Study findings and constraints: CD4+ bias marked clones expanding day 15 to 37, unlike balanced contracting clones. Memory cells collected pre-infection included some clones that later responded, suggesting cross-reactive memory joined.

This CDR3 is built from 12 residues. Germline V gene lookup returns CDR1 SGHDN and CDR2 FVKESK. The germline V and J ends were trimmed by 1 base and 8 bases, with 9 bases remaining between them. 5'RACE, which relied on constant-segment primers, yielded TCR alpha and TCR beta cDNA libraries carrying sample barcodes and UMIs. TCRdb redid the calling of the 5' RACE reads with MiXCR, one entry per CDR3 protein. The top ten clones hold about 8.4% of a sample with about 600,000 distinct CDR3 sequences, about a fifth of them seen once. This chain connects TRBV14 to TRBJ2-7; the D gene is possibly TRBD1 (6 bases). Sequencing input: PBMCs or a T cell subset sorted from them (not recorded which). The sequence derives from an adult woman who had mild COVID-19 (a few samples of this study predate the infection). Cell type and time point are not known. CDR3 bases: TGTGCCAGCAGCCAAGTGACAGGCCAGCAGTACTTC. The encoded protein is CASSQVTGQQYF.